This is a list of T cell receptor beta chains from one sample in a study of beta chain features in type 1 diabetes. Using immunoSEQ multiplex PCR, the repertoire was profiled, and TCRdb retains in-frame clones only, with some absent. The sample holds about 150,000 clones, 9% to 12% seen once. Sequencing used central memory CD4+ T cells from blood. The receptors derive from a young man with type 1 diabetes. The CDR3 runs from the conserved cysteine through the conserved F or W. Each record gives: J gene, CDR3 length, V gene, clone size, D gene, CDR3 DNA, CDR3 protein. The D gene is left open where the match is weak. Rows may omit the clone size; those that give it use once, few, many or a size class.

J: TRBJ1-3
length: 16
V: TRBV9
size: -
D: TRBD1
DNA: TGTGCCAGCAGCCCTCGGACAGGAGCGACGGGAAACACCATATATTTT
CDR3: CASSPRTGATGNTIYF

J: TRBJ2-3
length: 16
V: TRBV4-3
size: -
D: TRBD2
DNA: TGCGCCAGCAGCCACGATTTAGCGGGAGTTCGAAATACGCAGTATTTT
CDR3: CASSHDLAGVRNTQYF

J: TRBJ2-1
length: 15
V: TRBV2
size: -
D: -
DNA: TGTGCCAGCCAGAGGATAATGCAATCCTACAATGAGCAGTTCTTC
CDR3: CASQRIMQSYNEQFF

J: TRBJ2-1
length: 16
V: TRBV5-1
size: -
D: -
DNA: TGCGCCAGCAGCCCTCAGGGATCGGCCGGCTACAATGAGCAGTTCTTC
CDR3: CASSPQGSAGYNEQFF

J: TRBJ2-7
length: 11
V: TRBV28
size: -
D: -
DNA: TGTGCCAGCAGTCTAGCGTACGAGCAGTACTTC
CDR3: CASSLAYEQYF

J: TRBJ2-7
length: 17
V: TRBV30
size: few
D: TRBD1
DNA: TGTGCCTGGAGTGGAGGACAGGGTCAAAAAGGCTCCTACGAGCAGTACTTC
CDR3: CAWSGGQGQKGSYEQYF

J: TRBJ2-1
length: 17
V: TRBV27
size: few
D: TRBD2
DNA: TGTGCCAGCATAGATAGACTAGCGGTGAGCTCCTACAATGAGCAGTTCTTC
CDR3: CASIDRLAVSSYNEQFF

J: TRBJ1-1
length: 15
V: TRBV5-4
size: few
D: TRBD1
DNA: TGTGCCAGCAGCTTGAGGGACAGGCTTGCTGCTGAAGCTTTCTTT
CDR3: CASSLRDRLAAEAFF

J: TRBJ2-5
length: 11
V: TRBV2
size: few
D: -
DNA: TGTGCCAGCACCCCGGGGGAGACCCAGTACTTC
CDR3: CASTPGETQYF

J: TRBJ1-1
length: 15
V: TRBV14
size: many
D: TRBD1
DNA: TGTGCCAGCAGCCTTCCCGGGACAGCAAACACTGAAGCTTTCTTT
CDR3: CASSLPGTANTEAFF

J: TRBJ2-5
length: 15
V: TRBV30
size: -
D: TRBD2
DNA: TGTGCCTGGAGTGCAGGCGAGTGGCGGGAGGGGCCCCAGTACTTC
CDR3: CAWSAGEWREGPQYF

J: TRBJ2-7
length: 14
V: TRBV11-1
size: few
D: TRBD2
DNA: TGTGCCAGCAGCCGAAGACTAGCGGGAGGCGAGCAGTACTTC
CDR3: CASSRRLAGGEQYF

J: TRBJ1-2
length: 15
V: TRBV5-1
size: few
D: -
DNA: TGCGCCAGCAGCTTGGGAGAACCACTATCAAGTGGCTACACCTTC
CDR3: CASSLGEPLSSGYTF

J: TRBJ2-6
length: 16
V: TRBV7-3
size: few
D: -
DNA: TGTGCCAGCAGCTTAATTGGAGTCTCTGGGGCCAACGTCCTGACTTTC
CDR3: CASSLIGVSGANVLTF

J: TRBJ1-3
length: 16
V: TRBV11-2
size: few
D: TRBD1
DNA: TGTGCCAGCAGCTCCATTAGGGGGCCGGGAGGAAACACCATATATTTT
CDR3: CASSSIRGPGGNTIYF

J: TRBJ2-1
length: 14
V: TRBV9
size: -
D: TRBD2
DNA: TGTGCCAGAAGAAGCGGGAGGGTACACAATGAGCAGTTCTTC
CDR3: CARRSGRVHNEQFF

J: TRBJ2-1
length: 16
V: TRBV10-3
size: few
D: TRBD2
DNA: TGTGCCATCAGTCCGTTTAGCGGGAGCTCCTACAATGAGCAGTTCTTC
CDR3: CAISPFSGSSYNEQFF

J: TRBJ2-1
length: 15
V: TRBV4-3
size: few
D: -
DNA: TGCGCCAGCAGCCATGCCAAAGGGGGACCCGATGAGCAGTTCTTC
CDR3: CASSHAKGGPDEQFF

J: TRBJ1-1
length: 15
V: TRBV25-1
size: -
D: -
DNA: TGTGCCAGCACCAACAGGGCCGGGGAGAACACTGAAGCTTTCTTT
CDR3: CASTNRAGENTEAFF

J: TRBJ2-1
length: 13
V: TRBV19
size: -
D: -
DNA: TGTGCCAGTAACGGACTAAACTACAATGAGCAGTTCTTC
CDR3: CASNGLNYNEQFF

J: TRBJ1-1
length: 15
V: TRBV5-1
size: -
D: TRBD1
DNA: TGCGCCAGCAGCTTGGACAGGGGGCTCGTCACTGAAGCTTTCTTT
CDR3: CASSLDRGLVTEAFF

J: TRBJ2-7
length: 10
V: TRBV2
size: few
D: -
DNA: TGTGCCAGCAGTCAATACGAGCAGTACTTC
CDR3: CASSQYEQYF

J: TRBJ2-1
length: 14
V: TRBV28
size: few
D: -
DNA: TGTGCCAGCAGTGCCCACAGGCTGTACAATGAGCAGTTCTTC
CDR3: CASSAHRLYNEQFF

J: TRBJ2-5
length: 15
V: TRBV7-6
size: -
D: TRBD2
DNA: TGTGCCAGCAGCTCACTAGCGGGAGGGCCGCAGACCCAGTACTTC
CDR3: CASSSLAGGPQTQYF

J: TRBJ2-7
length: 13
V: TRBV11-3
size: few
D: TRBD2
DNA: TGTGCCAGCAGCTTTTCGACTAGCCACGAGCAGTACTTC
CDR3: CASSFSTSHEQYF